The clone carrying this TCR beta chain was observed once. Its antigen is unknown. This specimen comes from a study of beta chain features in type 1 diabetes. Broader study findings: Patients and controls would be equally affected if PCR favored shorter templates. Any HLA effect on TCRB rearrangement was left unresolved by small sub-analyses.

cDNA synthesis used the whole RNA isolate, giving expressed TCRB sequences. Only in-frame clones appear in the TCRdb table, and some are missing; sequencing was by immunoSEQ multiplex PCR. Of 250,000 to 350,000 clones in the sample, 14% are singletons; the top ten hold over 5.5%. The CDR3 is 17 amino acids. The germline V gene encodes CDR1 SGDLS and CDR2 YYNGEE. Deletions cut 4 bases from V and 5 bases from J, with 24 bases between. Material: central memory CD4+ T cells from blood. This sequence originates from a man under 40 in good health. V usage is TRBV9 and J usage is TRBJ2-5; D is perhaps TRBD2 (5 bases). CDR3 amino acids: CASSPRIGLADRETQYF. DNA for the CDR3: TGTGCCAGCAGCCCTAGGATCGGGCTAGCCGATAGGGAGACCCAGTACTTC.